The subject of this entry is one T cell receptor beta chain. Repertoires were generated with immunoSEQ multiplex PCR, while TCRdb's copy carries only in-frame clones and drops some. The table records some 70,000 clones, roughly four fifths of them present only once. The data are from a study of OX40 agonist ivuxolimab in advanced cancers. Study summary: The study gave patients intravenous ivuxolimab at 0.01 to 10 mg/kg every 2 weeks. With a range of roughly 20 to 90, age averaged approximately 55 years, and 75% to 90% were male.

The trim removed 10 bases at V and 4 bases at J, leaving 8 bases unmatched. From germline, CDR1 is SGHTA and CDR2 FQGNSA. This CDR3 region has 13 residues. The chain combines TRBV7-2 with TRBJ2-7; the match to TRBD2 covers 9 bases. The sample consisted of CD4+ or CD8+ T cells sorted from blood, taken in a trial of the OX40 agonist ivuxolimab. The sequence came from an adult with an advanced solid tumor such as melanoma, head and neck, liver or kidney cancer. The DNA of the CDR3 is TGTGCCACCGCGGCGGGGGGGCTTTACGAGCAGTACTTC. Translation gives CATAAGGLYEQYF.